Each of the 18 T cell receptor beta chains below was sequenced from the same sample in a study of Graves' ophthalmopathy and Graves' hyperthyroidism listed by TCRdb under 2018. TCRdb shows the sequencer as Illumina HiSeq 2000. For repertoire sequencing, the TCR beta CDR3 regions were amplified from RNA transcripts. HTBI primers and the Qiagen OneStep RT-PCR kit were used in a first-round RT-PCR, which was followed by a second-round multiplex PCR, size selection and purification. TCRdb took the public reads, trimmed them with fastp at Q25, ran MiXCR for clone calling and kept in-frame beta chains. Entries are consolidated by CDR3 protein sequence, retaining the most common genes and DNA. The sample records 200,000 to 250,000 distinct CDR3 sequences, roughly 21% of which are singletons. The top ten constitute roughly 40% of the sample. Sequencing was done on a sample of peripheral blood. The receptors stem from a woman in her 50s with Graves' ophthalmopathy. Donor details come from another sample of the same person, matched by shared clones.

The chain employs TRBV6-5 and TRBJ2-7; D is uncertain. Trimming cost V 1 base and J 6 bases, with 10 bases left between them. Germline CDR1 reads MNHEY; CDR2 reads SVGAGI. The CDR3 consists of 13 residues. CDR3 nucleotides: TGTGCCAGCAGTTACTTAGATTTGGGCGAGCAGTACTTC. This translates into CASSYLDLGEQYF.

This clonotype was counted many times. The chain uses TRBV5-1 and TRBJ2-2; D is uncertain. V lost 7 bases, J lost 4 bases, and 17 bases lay in between. Germline V gene sequence: CDR1 SGHRS, CDR2 YFSETQ. The CDR3 sequence is 15 residues long. CDR3 sequence (DNA): TGCGCCAGCTTCCCTCAAAGGGCTGGCACCGGGGAGCTGTTTTTT. Protein product: CASFPQRAGTGELFF.

This clonotype was recorded many times. The chain couples TRBV12-3 or TRBV12-4 to TRBJ1-3; D not resolved. V lost 8 bases, J lost 0 bases, and 11 bases lay in between. This CDR3 is built from 14 residues. CDR3 bases: TGTGCCAGCCGAGCCTCCAACTCTGGAAACACCATATATTTT. This translates into CASRASNSGNTIYF.

At least ten counts were recorded for this clonotype. The chain combines TRBV6-2 or TRBV6-3 with TRBJ2-2; D gene ambiguous. The CDR3 is 15 amino acids. Trimming removed 2 bases at V and 6 bases at J, with 13 bases between. In germline, CDR1 is MNHEY, CDR2 SVGEGT. CDR3 DNA sequence: TGTGCCAGCAGTTACAGCACTGAGTGGTCCGGGGAGCTGTTTTTT. It specifies CASSYSTEWSGELFF.

There are many counts of this clonotype. The chain employs TRBV6-1 and TRBJ2-4; D perhaps matches TRBD2 (7 bases). The CDR3 contains 14 residues. CDR1 and CDR2 from the germline V gene are MNHNS and SASEGT. Trimming shortened V by 5 bases and J by 7 bases, and 15 bases separated the two germline ends. In DNA, the CDR3 is TGTGCCAGCAGTCAATACAGGGAGGGGAACATTCAGTACTTC. Translating it yields CASSQYREGNIQYF.

The table lists this clonotype with many counts. V is TRBV24-1 and J is TRBJ2-7; D remains ambiguous. Deletions cut 4 bases from V and 3 bases from J, with 6 bases between. From germline, CDR1 is KGHDR and CDR2 SFDVKD. The length of the CDR3 is 12 residues. For the CDR3, the DNA is TGTGCCACCAGTGAGCACCACTACGAGCAGTACTTC. This translates into CATSEHHYEQYF.

This clonotype was observed at least ten times. The chain is built from TRBV29-1 and TRBJ2-5, with 8 positions matching TRBD2. Germline V gene lookup returns CDR1 SQVTM and CDR2 ANQGSEA. After removal of 4 bases from V and 5 bases from J, the junction contained 9 bases not matched to a gene. The CDR3 covers 14 residues. The CDR3 region has the DNA TGCAGCGTTGGGGGCGGGGGGAGCCGGGAGACCCAGTACTTC. Its translation is CSVGGGGSRETQYF.

This clonotype was seen many times. The gene calls are TRBV12-3 or TRBV12-4 and TRBJ1-2; D uncertain. The CDR3 is 14 amino acids. Trimming pared 6 bases from V and 2 bases from J, leaving 13 bases between. CDR3 residues: CASRPGSLNYGYTF. CDR3 DNA: TGTGCCAGCAGACCGGGATCACTAAACTATGGCTACACCTTC.

This clonotype was seen repeatedly, ten times or more. The chain employs TRBV12-3 or TRBV12-4 and TRBJ1-3; D is unclear. There are 17 residues in the CDR3. The ends were cut back, 5 bases at V and 0 bases at J, with 17 bases in the middle. The CDR3 sequence is CASSAGGGGSSGNTIYF. The CDR3 coding sequence is TGTGCCAGCAGTGCAGGAGGCGGAGGGAGCTCTGGAAACACCATATATTTT.

The chain combines TRBV4-1 with TRBJ1-2, with 7 nucleotides matching TRBD1. Trimming at V came to 4 bases and at J to 5 bases, leaving 4 bases not matched to a gene. The CDR3 is 13 residues long. The germline gives CDR1 MGHRA, CDR2 YSYEKL. CDR3 nucleotides: TGCGCCAGCAGCCCCACAGGGGTTTATGGCTACACCTTC. This sequence encodes CASSPTGVYGYTF.

The CDR3 region is CASSLDRGQYEQYF. The CDR3 nucleotides read TGTGCCAGCAGTTTGGACAGGGGACAGTACGAGCAGTACTTC. The chain uses TRBV28 and TRBJ2-7, with 9 positions matching TRBD1. Unmatched junction bases numbered 4, after V lost 3 bases and J lost 4 bases. Germline lookup yields CDR1 MDHEN and CDR2 SYDVKM. This CDR3 has 14 residues.

This clonotype was observed at least ten times. The chain combines TRBV10-3 with TRBJ2-7; D ambiguous. Germline V CDR1 and CDR2: ENHRY, SYGVKD. Trimming removed 7 bases at V and 3 bases at J, with 10 bases between. The CDR3 runs 12 residues. CDR3 sequence reads: CAITRAGYEQYF. The CDR3 nucleotides read TGTGCCATCACTCGGGCAGGCTACGAGCAGTACTTC.

This clonotype was seen at least ten times. The V and J genes are TRBV5-1 and TRBJ2-5; TRBD1 is a possible D gene (5 bases). V dropped 0 bases and J dropped 5 bases, with 14 bases sitting between them. Per the germline V gene, CDR1 is SGHRS and CDR2 is YFSETQ. The CDR3 consists of 15 residues. CDR3: CASSLGGSKGETQYF. In nucleotides, the CDR3 is TGCGCCAGCAGCTTGGGGGGCTCAAAGGGGGAGACCCAGTACTTC.

With respect to this clonotype: A much larger clone is a single base away; this may be a read error. The CDR3 DNA reads as TGTGCCAGCAGCTCCCCGGGACTAGCGGGAGGGGGGACCCAGTACTTC. This translates into CASSSPGLAGGGTQYF. The V and J genes are TRBV11-2 and TRBJ2-5; 16 bases fit TRBD2. With V trimmed by 4 bases and J by 7 bases, 6 bases remained unmatched. This CDR3 is built from 16 residues. CDR1 is SGHAT, CDR2 FQNNGV, per germline.

This clonotype was recorded many times. The chain recombines TRBV20-1 with TRBJ2-7; tentatively, D is TRBD1 (6 bases). Germline V gene sequence: CDR1 DFQATT, CDR2 SNEGSKA (reference sequence). V lost 5 bases, J lost 4 bases, and 15 bases lay in between. This CDR3 region has 13 residues. The CDR3 is CSAEGDGDYEQYF. DNA of the CDR3: TGCAGTGCTGAGGGGGATGGGGATTACGAGCAGTACTTC.

This clonotype was picked up many times. V usage is TRBV10-3 and J usage is TRBJ2-7; TRBD1 matches 7 bases. The CDR3 consists of 15 residues. CDR1 and CDR2 (germline): ENHRY, SYGVKD. Trimming at V came to 2 bases and at J to 1 base, leaving 5 bases not matched to a gene. CDR3 amino acids: CAISEIGDSSYEQYF. CDR3 nucleotide sequence: TGTGCCATCAGTGAGATCGGGGACAGTTCCTACGAGCAGTACTTC.

There are many counts of this clonotype. This chain links TRBV6-5 with TRBJ1-5; a weak D match, TRBD1 (6 bases). Germline-derived CDR1 and CDR2 are MNHEY and SVGAGI. CDR3 size: 14 residues. V was cut by 2 bases and J by 5 bases, with 10 bases left in between. The CDR3 nucleotides read TGTGCCAGCAGTTACAGGGACATGGATCAGCCCCAGCATTTT. It encodes CASSYRDMDQPQHF.

This clonotype has a count of ten or more. The J gene is TRBJ2-7, the V gene TRBV6-1, with D possibly matching TRBD1 (5 bases). V was shortened by 6 bases and J by 6 bases, with 12 bases between the two germline ends. The CDR3 sequence is 12 residues long. Germline V gives CDR1 MNHNS, CDR2 SASEGT. This CDR3 reads CASSPGAIEQYF. CDR3 sequence (DNA): TGTGCCAGCAGCCCTGGGGCAATCGAGCAGTACTTC.